The clone carrying this TCR beta chain was observed a single time. As processed by the authors: Reference gene primer amplification gave nucleated cell count estimates. Sequencing was performed with immunoSEQ multiplex PCR; in TCRdb, only in-frame clones are kept and a portion is missing. Clone size and V and J calls were adopted from that table, with D and trimming inferred from the DNA. The table shows under 200,000 clones, with around 87% occurring only once. Recruited during active infection, patients (from Seattle) were subsequently followed longitudinally. The germline V gene has CDR1 MDHEN and CDR2 SYDVKM. There are 17 residues in the CDR3. Trimming shortened V by 5 bases and J by 6 bases, and 22 bases separated the two germline ends. The data are from a study of blood T cell repertoires in COVID-19. Study in general: Donors in the United States, Italy and Spain gave samples during acute or convalescent COVID-19. PBMCs, B-cell-depleted T cells, or T cells were the source of the cDNA or gDNA that made up the material.

Sequences were obtained from peripheral blood. The TCR comes from a woman of 80 years or more with COVID-19, enrolled during active disease. This chain uses TRBV28 with TRBJ2-2; the D gene is possibly TRBD1 (7 bases). CDR3 sequence reads: CASSPPPGGIVSGELFF. CDR3 nucleotides: TGTGCCAGCAGTCCGCCGCCAGGGGGGATCGTGTCCGGGGAGCTGTTTTTT.